This T cell receptor (beta chain) was recorded in a study of T cell responses to AZD1222 COVID-19 vaccine. Method: immunoSEQ multiplex PCR; TCRdb's copy keeps in-frame clones and lacks some. The sample has 95,000 to 100,000 clones, roughly 84% seen once. The CDR3 runs 15 residues. The germline V and J ends were trimmed by 8 bases and 0 bases, with 14 bases remaining between them. Per the germline V gene, CDR1 is SGHTA and CDR2 is FQGTGA. This receptor was obtained from an adult who received the AZD1222 COVID-19 vaccine. The V and J genes are TRBV7-3 and TRBJ2-1; tentative D call: TRBD2 (6 bases). The sequences come from peripheral blood, collected 28 days after the second AZD1222 dose. This CDR3 reads CASGAGPSSYNEQFF. The CDR3 DNA reads as TGTGCCAGCGGGGCGGGGCCTAGCTCCTACAATGAGCAGTTCTTC.